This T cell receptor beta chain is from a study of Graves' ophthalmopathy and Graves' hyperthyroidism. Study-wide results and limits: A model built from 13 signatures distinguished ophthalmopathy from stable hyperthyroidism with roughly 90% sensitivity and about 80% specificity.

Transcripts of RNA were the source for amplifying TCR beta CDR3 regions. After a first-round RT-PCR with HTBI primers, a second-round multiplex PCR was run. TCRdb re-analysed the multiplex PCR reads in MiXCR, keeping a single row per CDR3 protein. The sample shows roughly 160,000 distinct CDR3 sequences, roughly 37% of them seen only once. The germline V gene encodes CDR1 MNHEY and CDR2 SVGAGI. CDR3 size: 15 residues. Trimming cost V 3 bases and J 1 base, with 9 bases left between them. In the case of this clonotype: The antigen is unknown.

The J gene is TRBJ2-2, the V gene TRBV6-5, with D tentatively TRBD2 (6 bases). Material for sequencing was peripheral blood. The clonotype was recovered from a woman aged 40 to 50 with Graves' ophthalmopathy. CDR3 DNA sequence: TGTGCCAGCAGTTATACGGGGGAGAACACCGGGGAGCTGTTTTTT. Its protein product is CASSYTGENTGELFF.